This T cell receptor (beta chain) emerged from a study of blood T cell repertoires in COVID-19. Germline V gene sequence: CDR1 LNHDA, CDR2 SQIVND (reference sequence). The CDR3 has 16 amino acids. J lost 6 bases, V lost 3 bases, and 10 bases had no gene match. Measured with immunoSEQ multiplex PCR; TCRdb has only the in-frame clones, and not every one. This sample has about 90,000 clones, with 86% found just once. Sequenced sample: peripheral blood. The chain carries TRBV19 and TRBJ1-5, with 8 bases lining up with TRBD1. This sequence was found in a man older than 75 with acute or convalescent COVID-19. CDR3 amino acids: CASSMTIGQGVQPQHF. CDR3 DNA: TGTGCCAGTAGTATGACAATTGGACAGGGTGTTCAGCCCCAGCATTTT.